The 18 T cell receptor beta chains listed next were all sequenced from one sample in a study of cytomegalovirus exposure and HLA in healthy donors. A multiplex PCR was run with 60 Vbeta primers and 13 Jbeta primers. Profiled with immunoSEQ multiplex PCR; TCRdb holds only in-frame clones, not every one. Of around 130,000 clones listed, roughly 70% are singletons. The specimen sequenced was PBMCs. These receptors were obtained from a woman aged 40 to 55 in good health and CMV-seropositive.

The chain has TRBV19 and TRBJ2-5; 7 bases map to TRBD2. This CDR3 is 13 amino acids long. V shed 6 bases, J shed 5 bases, and the junction held 6 bases outside the gene matches. Germline-derived CDR1 and CDR2 are LNHDA and SQIVND (reference sequence). The CDR3 loop reads CASRVAGVETQYF. The CDR3 DNA sequence: TGTGCCAGTAGGGTCGCGGGGGTGGAGACCCAGTACTTC. Variable domain in full (rest from reference TRBV19 and TRBJ2-5): DGGITQSPKYLFRKEGQNVTLSCEQNLNHDAMYWYRQDPGQGLRLIYYSQIVNDFQKGDIAEGYSVSREKKESFPLTVTSAQKNPTAFYLCASRVAGVETQYFGPGTRLLVL.

This chain links TRBV6-6 with TRBJ1-2, with D perhaps TRBD1 (5 bases). CDR3 length equals 13 residues. Trimming removed 5 bases at V and 4 bases at J, with 11 bases between. Germline assignment: CDR1 MNHNY and CDR2 SVGAGI (reference sequence). CDR3 protein: CASSQDSLYGYTF. The CDR3 DNA follows: TGTGCCAGCAGTCAAGACAGTCTCTATGGCTACACCTTC.

V usage is TRBV30 and J usage is TRBJ2-7, with 9 nucleotides matching TRBD2. V lost 4 bases, J lost 0 bases, and 1 base stayed unmatched. This CDR3 has 13 residues. Germline V CDR1 and CDR2: GTSNPN, SVGIG (reference sequence). The CDR3 region has the DNA TGTGCCTGGAAGCGGGAGGTCTCCTACGAGCAGTACTTC. It encodes CAWKREVSYEQYF.

This clone appeared a few times. The chain has TRBV2 and TRBJ2-1, with TRBD2 matching over 13 bases. The CDR3 is 18 amino acids. After removal of 5 bases from V and 5 bases from J, the junction contained 12 bases not matched to a gene. Per the germline V gene, CDR1 is SNHLY and CDR2 is FYNNEI. The CDR3 sequence: CASSRSLPLAGGHNEQFF. CDR3 DNA sequence: TGTGCCAGCAGTCGATCTCTCCCACTAGCGGGGGGGCACAATGAGCAGTTCTTC.

This chain connects TRBV7-3 to TRBJ2-1; 7 bases fit TRBD2. The CDR3 length is 15 residues. Germline CDR1 is SGHTA and CDR2 is FQGTGA. V dropped 5 bases and J dropped 7; count of bases not matched to a gene: 11. The CDR3 loop reads CASSPHPTSRNEQFF. The CDR3, as DNA: TGTGCCAGCAGCCCTCACCCGACTAGCAGGAATGAGCAGTTCTTC.

The V call is TRBV6-4, the J call TRBJ2-1; TRBD2 aligns across 11 bases. The CDR3 extends over 13 amino acids. The V gene's germline CDR1 is MRHNA and CDR2 SNTAGT. V gave up 2 bases and J gave up 9 bases; unmatched junction bases: 0. The CDR3 loop is CASSDGLAGEQFF. The CDR3 bases are TGTGCCAGCAGTGACGGACTAGCGGGTGAGCAGTTCTTC.

The chain recombines TRBV29-1 with TRBJ2-7; 8 bases are shared with TRBD2. With V trimmed by 0 bases and J by 7 bases, 11 bases remained unmatched. CDR3 length equals 15 residues. Germline V gene data show CDR1 as SQVTM and CDR2 as ANQGSEA. This chain's CDR3 is CSVEERGGGPREQYF. CDR3 DNA: TGCAGCGTTGAAGAGCGGGGCGGGGGGCCTAGGGAGCAGTACTTC.

The rearrangement joins TRBV9 to TRBJ1-5; the match to TRBD1 covers 7 bases. The CDR3 is 15 amino acids. The germline V gene has CDR1 SGDLS and CDR2 YYNGEE. With 4 bases clipped from V and 3 bases from J, the junction kept 7 bases outside the gene matches. CDR3 amino acids: CASSPTGTANQPQHF. In DNA form, the CDR3 reads TGTGCCAGCAGCCCCACCGGGACAGCCAATCAGCCCCAGCATTTT.

This sequence joins TRBV25-1 and TRBJ2-3; 7 bases match TRBD1. The germline gives CDR1 MGHDK, CDR2 SYGVNS. J gave up 2 bases and V 4 bases, and 6 bases lay outside the gene matches. The CDR3 has 15 residues. CDR3 protein: CASSVGQDLTDTQYF. CDR3 in DNA: TGTGCCAGCAGTGTAGGACAGGACCTCACAGATACGCAGTATTTT. The whole variable domain, filled in from reference TRBV25-1 and TRBJ2-3, reads EADIYQTPRYLVIGTGKKITLECSQTMGHDKMYWYQQDPGMELHLIHYSYGVNSTEKGDLSSESTVSRIRTEHFPLTLESARPSHTSQYLCASSVGQDLTDTQYFGPGTRLTVL.

The chain has TRBV9 and TRBJ2-1; D perhaps matches TRBD2 (5 bases). V lost 0 bases to trimming and J lost 2 bases, with 9 bases between them. The CDR3 covers 15 residues. CDR1 is SGDLS, CDR2 YYNGEE, per germline. For the CDR3, the DNA is TGTGCCAGCAGCGTAGAAAGCGGAACCTACAATGAGCAGTTCTTC. It encodes CASSVESGTYNEQFF.

The rearrangement links TRBV7-8 to TRBJ1-2, with D possibly being TRBD1 (6 bases). Germline CDR1 and CDR2: SGHVS and FQNEAQ. V lost 4 bases to trimming and J lost 5 bases, with 8 bases between them. This CDR3 has 12 residues. For the CDR3, the DNA is TGTGCCAGCAGCTCAGGGGTTTATGGCTACACCTTC. It encodes CASSSGVYGYTF.

The rearrangement links TRBV2 to TRBJ1-5; no clear D gene. Trimming removed 4 bases at V and 2 bases at J, with 12 bases between. The CDR3 is made up of 15 amino acids. Germline V lookup: CDR1 SNHLY, CDR2 FYNNEI. CDR3: CASSVLGVGNQPQHF. The CDR3 DNA follows: TGTGCCAGCAGTGTACTGGGCGTCGGCAATCAGCCCCAGCATTTT. Combining the CDR3 with reference TRBV2 and TRBJ1-5 gives the whole variable domain EPEVTQTPSHQVTQMGQEVILRCVPISNHLYFYWYRQILGQKVEFLVSFYNNEISEKSEIFDDQFSVERPDGSNFTLKIRSTKLEDSAMYFCASSVLGVGNQPQHFGDGTRLSIL.

The rearrangement uses TRBV19 and TRBJ1-1, with 9 bases lining up with TRBD1. CDR3 length equals 15 residues. Per the germline V gene, CDR1 is LNHDA and CDR2 is SQIVND (reference sequence). The junction had 7 bases not matched to a gene; V was cut back by 4 bases and J by 4 bases. Here the CDR3 DNA reads TGTGCCAGTAGTAAAGGACAGGGGTTGATCACTGAAGCTTTCTTT. Translated: CASSKGQGLITEAFF. Full variable domain (missing parts from reference TRBV19 and TRBJ1-1): DGGITQSPKYLFRKEGQNVTLSCEQNLNHDAMYWYRQDPGQGLRLIYYSQIVNDFQKGDIAEGYSVSREKKESFPLTVTSAQKNPTAFYLCASSKGQGLITEAFFGQGTRLTVV.

This chain connects TRBV4-2 to TRBJ2-3; maybe TRBD2 (6 bases). Germline CDR1 and CDR2: LGHNA and YNFKEQ. The CDR3 is made up of 14 amino acids. V dropped 0 bases and J dropped 3 bases, with 7 bases sitting between them. The CDR3 loop reads CASSQDGGTDTQYF. CDR3 sequence (DNA): TGTGCCAGCAGCCAAGATGGGGGGACAGATACGCAGTATTTT.

This clone was seen more than once but under ten times. The chain joins TRBV5-1 to TRBJ1-2, with D possibly matching TRBD1 (5 bases). Germline V gene lookup returns CDR1 SGHRS and CDR2 YFSETQ. The CDR3 sequence is 13 residues long. V was pared by 4 bases and J by 5 bases, with 12 bases between. CDR3 in DNA: TGCGCCAGCAGCCCGGAGGGGTCTTATGGCTACACCTTC. Translated, it gives CASSPEGSYGYTF.

This rearrangement joins TRBV6-6 to TRBJ1-1; possibly TRBD1 for D (5 bases). V gave up 10 bases and J gave up 2 bases, with 11 bases separating them. Looked up from germline, CDR1 is MNHNY and CDR2 is SVGAGI (reference sequence). This CDR3 contains 12 residues. In DNA form, the CDR3 reads TGTGCCATCCGGGACTCCAACACTGAAGCTTTCTTT. Protein product: CAIRDSNTEAFF.

V is TRBV5-4 and J is TRBJ2-1, with D possibly being TRBD2 (6 bases). Trimming removed 1 base at V and 7 bases at J, with 12 bases between. Germline V gives CDR1 SGHNT, CDR2 YYREEE (reference sequence). CDR3 length: 14 amino acids. CDR3 amino acids: CASSLLREVNEQFF. CDR3 DNA: TGTGCCAGCAGCTTGCTGAGGGAGGTAAATGAGCAGTTCTTC.

CDR3 sequence reads: CASSLELARGPGGYTF. The CDR3 bases are TGTGCCAGCAGCTTAGAGTTGGCCAGGGGACCGGGTGGCTACACCTTC. This chain uses TRBV7-2 with TRBJ1-2; D perhaps matches TRBD1 (6 bases). The V end was cut by 1 base, the J end by 7 bases, with 19 bases between. CDR1 and CDR2 (germline): SGHTA, FQGNSA. CDR3 size: 16 residues.